This TCR beta chain was documented in a study of cytomegalovirus exposure and HLA in healthy donors. The germline V and J ends were trimmed by 5 bases and 4 bases, with 18 bases remaining between them. Per the germline V gene, CDR1 is SGHTS and CDR2 is YDEGEE. The CDR3 is 15 amino acids. Amplification used 60 Vbeta primers and 13 Jbeta primers. The table came from immunoSEQ multiplex PCR; TCRdb's copy has only in-frame clones and leaves some out. This sample's clone table lists just over 20,000 clones. The sequenced material came from PBMCs. The TCR was taken from a man aged 60 to 69 in good health and CMV-seropositive. The rearrangement links TRBV5-8 to TRBJ1-2; no clear D. CDR3: CASSQATPPPYGYTF. CDR3 nucleotide sequence: TGTGCCAGCAGTCAGGCCACGCCGCCCCCCTATGGCTACACCTTC.